The TCR beta chain under discussion was sequenced for a study of T-cell memory formation after mild COVID-19. This clonotype was found a few times. Its antigen is currently unknown. Germline V lookup: CDR1 SQVTM, CDR2 ANQGSEA. Trimming left V 7 bases short and J 7 bases short, with 14 bases between. This CDR3 is built from 12 residues. Constant-segment primers were used for 5'RACE, and the resulting TCR alpha and TCR beta cDNA libraries carried sample barcodes and UMIs. TCRdb recomputed calls from the 5' RACE reads with MiXCR, one row per CDR3 protein. Among about 400,000 distinct CDR3 sequences, roughly a quarter were seen once, and the ten largest hold around 8.7%. General study points: While clones contracting from day 15 to 85 were balanced between CD4 and CD8, later expanders leaned CD4+. The finding that pre-infection memory included some responding clones suggested that cross-reactive memory joined.

Sequences were obtained from PBMCs or a T cell subset sorted from them (not recorded which). The receptor was isolated from an adult woman who had mild COVID-19 (a few samples of this study predate the infection). Cell type and time point are not known. The chain couples TRBV29-1 to TRBJ2-1; perhaps D is TRBD1 or TRBD2 (5 bases each). The chain's CDR3 is CSGGYGGNEQFF. The CDR3 DNA sequence: TGCAGCGGGGGGTACGGTGGTAATGAGCAGTTCTTC.